The 25 T cell receptor beta chains given below trace back to one sample, sequenced in a study of post-analysis software for immune sequencing data (dated by TCRdb to 2014 to 2015). General findings and caveats noted by the study authors: Significantly higher frequencies in patients than in controls were found for several TRBV segments, including TRBV5-6, TRBV5-1 and TRBV20-1.

Libraries were constructed by PCR. The sequencing machine was an Illumina HiSeq 2500. To reduce PCR and sequencing biases, unique molecular identifiers were incorporated into the TCR beta cDNA libraries. Clones were called with MiXCR by TCRdb after fastp trimmed the public reads at Q25, and only in-frame beta chains were retained. Entries are consolidated by CDR3 protein sequence, retaining the most common genes and DNA. This sample holds hundreds of thousands of distinct CDR3 sequences; 55% to 60% were observed only once. About 10% of the sample comes from the top ten. Their antigens are not known. Source material: blood. Receptors were obtained from a girl aged 2 to 9 with multiple sclerosis.

The V gene is TRBV7-2, the J gene TRBJ2-1, with 9 bases matching TRBD2. The germline V gene encodes CDR1 SGHTA and CDR2 FQGNSA. The CDR3 length is 16 residues. Losses at the gene ends were 1 base for V and 4 bases for J; bases not matched to a gene: 5. DNA for the CDR3: TGTGCCAGCAGCTTAGGGTCTAGCGGGGAATACAATGAGCAGTTCTTC. It encodes CASSLGSSGEYNEQFF.

This chain links TRBV28 with TRBJ2-6, with 8 bases matching TRBD2. The CDR3 sequence is 17 residues long. The V and J ends lost 2 bases and 2 bases, in that order; junction bases with no gene match: 5. Germline V CDR1 and CDR2: MDHEN, SYDVKM. The CDR3 nucleotides are TGTGCCAGCAGTTTAAGACCGGGGGGGCCTGGGGCCAACGTCCTGACTTTC. Amino acid sequence: CASSLRPGGPGANVLTF.

This clonotype was observed a few times. V gene TRBV7-9 combines with J gene TRBJ2-7; 7 bases agree with TRBD2. Germline V lookup: CDR1 SEHNR, CDR2 FQNEAQ (reference sequence). The trim removed 0 bases at V and 2 bases at J, leaving 4 bases unmatched. This CDR3 comprises 15 residues. CDR3 in DNA: TGTGCCAGCAGCTTAGCACCGGCGGGGGCCTACGAGCAGTACTTC. This encodes CASSLAPAGAYEQYF.

This clonotype has a handful of counts. The chain is built from TRBV6-2 or TRBV6-3 and TRBJ1-6; D call uncertain. Germline V lookup: CDR1 MNHEY, CDR2 SVGEGT. V lost 2 bases to trimming and J lost 3 bases, with 8 bases between them. The CDR3 consists of 15 residues. For the CDR3, the DNA is TGTGCCAGCAGTTACGGTGGCAGCTATAATTCACCCCTCCACTTT. Protein sequence: CASSYGGSYNSPLHF.

The CDR3 region is CASSYSGAPGANVLTF. The CDR3 bases are TGTGCCAGCAGTTATTCCGGGGCCCCTGGGGCCAACGTCCTGACTTTC. The chain links TRBV6-5 to TRBJ2-6, with D perhaps matching TRBD1 or TRBD2 (5 bases each). V was clipped by 3 bases and J by 2 bases, with 11 bases between them. This CDR3 has 16 residues. Germline V CDR1 and CDR2: MNHEY, SVGAGI.

The chain employs TRBV7-2 and TRBJ2-2, with 7 bases that match TRBD1. CDR3 length: 16 residues. Germline CDR1 SGHTA, CDR2 FQGNSA. The V segment lost 2 bases and the J segment 6 bases; nucleotides outside the gene matches: 9. DNA of the CDR3: TGTGCCAGCAGCTTAAGGGGGCGCGGTAATCCCGGGGAGCTGTTTTTT. Protein product: CASSLRGRGNPGELFF.

The chain carries TRBV5-1 and TRBJ1-1; 8 nucleotides line up with TRBD1. Germline CDR1 is SGHRS and CDR2 is YFSETQ. The CDR3 has 14 residues. J lost 3 bases, V lost 4 bases, and 5 bases had no gene match. The DNA for the CDR3 is TGCGCCAGCAGCAGAGGACAGGGCGACACTGAAGCTTTCTTT. Amino acids: CASSRGQGDTEAFF.

CDR3 amino acids: CATSRGKGVTSHEQYF. CDR3 sequence (DNA): TGTGCCACCAGCAGAGGGAAGGGTGTTACTTCCCACGAGCAGTACTTC. V is TRBV15 and J is TRBJ2-7; D is undetermined. The CDR3 contains 16 residues. Trimming removed 1 base at V and 5 bases at J, with 18 bases between. Germline lookup yields CDR1 LNHNV and CDR2 YYDKDF (reference sequence).

The chain couples TRBV20-1 to TRBJ1-5, with 7 bases aligning to TRBD1. Germline V lookup: CDR1 DFQATT, CDR2 SNEGSKA (reference sequence). The CDR3 sequence is 12 residues long. V was clipped by 5 bases and J by 6 bases; unmatched bases: 4. Here the CDR3 DNA reads TGCAGTGCTCGACAGGGAAGTCAGCCCCAGCATTTT. It yields the protein CSARQGSQPQHF.

This clonotype was seen a single time. CDR3 sequence (DNA): TGCAGCGTTGGTCGCGGGACAGTCTACAATGAGCAGTTCTTC. Protein product: CSVGRGTVYNEQFF. V and J are TRBV29-1 and TRBJ2-1; D is possibly TRBD1 (7 bases). V was trimmed by 4 bases and J by 3 bases, leaving 13 bases between them. CDR3 size: 14 residues. Germline V gene sequence: CDR1 SQVTM, CDR2 ANQGSEA.

This clonotype was observed a handful of times. This chain connects TRBV2 to TRBJ2-7; D gene ambiguous. In germline, CDR1 is SNHLY, CDR2 FYNNEI. The CDR3 is made up of 14 amino acids. Trimming took off 4 bases at V and 0 bases at J, with 10 bases between the two ends. CDR3 nucleotides: TGTGCCAGCAGTGTTGGCCAGAACTCCTACGAGCAGTACTTC. This gives the protein CASSVGQNSYEQYF.

The V and J genes are TRBV20-1 and TRBJ1-1, with D possibly being TRBD1 (6 bases). Trimming took off 2 bases at V and 1 base at J, with 14 bases between the two ends. The CDR3 length is 15 residues. Per the germline V gene, CDR1 is DFQATT and CDR2 is SNEGSKA (reference sequence). The CDR3: CSARYQGLTNTEAFF. The DNA of the CDR3 is TGCAGTGCTAGATATCAGGGGCTAACGAACACTGAAGCTTTCTTT.

V usage is TRBV29-1 and J usage is TRBJ2-1, with D possibly being TRBD2 (5 bases). Trimming took off 3 bases at V and 1 base at J, with 10 bases between the two ends. CDR1 is SQVTM, CDR2 ANQGSEA, per germline. The CDR3 extends over 14 amino acids. CDR3 in DNA: TGCAGCGTTGATGCCGGGGTTTCCTACAATGAGCAGTTCTTC. It specifies CSVDAGVSYNEQFF.

The chain links TRBV7-6 to TRBJ1-1; TRBD1 matches at 8 bases. The germline V gene has CDR1 SGHVS and CDR2 FNYEAQ. The V and J ends lost 2 bases and 6 bases, in that order; junction bases with no gene match: 14. The CDR3 consists of 17 residues. The CDR3 nucleotides are TGTGCCAGCAGCTTATACCCAGGGGGCGACGTAGGGTCTGAAGCTTTCTTT. Its protein is CASSLYPGGDVGSEAFF. The complete variable domain, with remaining parts taken from reference TRBV7-6 and TRBJ1-1, reads GAGVSQSPRYKVTKRGQDVALRCDPISGHVSLYWYRQALGQGPEFLTYFNYEAQQDKSGLPNDRFSAERPEGSISTLTIQRTEQRDSAMYRCASSLYPGGDVGSEAFFGQGTRLTVV.

J is TRBJ2-1 and V is TRBV29-1; TRBD1 might be the D (5 bases). CDR1 SQVTM and CDR2 ANQGSEA come from the germline V gene. Trimming cost V 3 bases and J 9 bases, with 15 bases left between them. This CDR3 region has 13 residues. CDR3 amino acids: CSVEGRGRVEQFF. The CDR3 DNA follows: TGCAGCGTTGAGGGTAGGGGAAGGGTTGAGCAGTTCTTC.

The chain couples TRBV18 to TRBJ2-7; TRBD2 aligns across 8 bases. The germline gives CDR1 KGHSH, CDR2 LQKENI. This CDR3 is built from 15 residues. The V gene end was trimmed by 4 bases and the J gene end by 2 bases; junction bases not matched to a gene: 7. The CDR3 region is CASSLDLAGTYEQYF. The DNA for the CDR3 is TGTGCCAGCTCACTTGATCTAGCGGGTACCTACGAGCAGTACTTC.

The J gene is TRBJ2-5, the V gene TRBV7-3, with 10 bases identical to TRBD1. The CDR3 consists of 15 residues. After removal of 5 bases from V and 5 bases from J, the junction contained 8 bases not matched to a gene. Germline V CDR1 and CDR2: SGHTA, FQGTGA. CDR3 DNA: TGTGCCAGCAGCCTTGGGACAGGGGATCGCGAGACCCAGTACTTC. This gives the protein CASSLGTGDRETQYF. The entire variable domain, with the rest obtained from reference TRBV7-3 and TRBJ2-5, is as follows: GAGVSQTPSNKVTEKGKYVELRCDPISGHTALYWYRQSLGQGPEFLIYFQGTGAADDSGLPNDRFFAVRPEGSVSTLKIQRTERGDSAVYLCASSLGTGDRETQYFGPGTRLLVL.

The V call is TRBV29-1, the J call TRBJ1-1; no definite D call. The germline CDR1 and CDR2 sequences are SQVTM and ANQGSEA. There are 10 residues in the CDR3. The V end lost 6 bases, the J end lost 8 bases, and 10 bases lay between the germline ends. Here the CDR3 DNA reads TGCAGCGTGGATGGACCCGAAGCTTTCTTT. Amino acids: CSVDGPEAFF.

The CDR3 region has the DNA TGTGCCAGCAGTTCCCGGGATAACTATGGCTACACCTTC. It codes for CASSSRDNYGYTF. The gene calls are TRBV6-2 or TRBV6-3 and TRBJ1-2; no clear D gene. CDR1 and CDR2 (germline): MNHEY, SVGEGT. The CDR3 extends over 13 amino acids. The V end was cut by 4 bases, the J end by 1 base, with 7 bases between.

The chain has TRBV9 and TRBJ2-3; D is undetermined. V lost 2 bases, J lost 5 bases, and 12 bases lay in between. Germline CDR1 SGDLS, CDR2 YYNGEE. There are 14 residues in the CDR3. Written as DNA, the CDR3 is TGTGCCAGCAGCGTCGGGCCTCCCAAAGATACGCAGTATTTT. The encoded protein is CASSVGPPKDTQYF.

The CDR3 spells CASSRPAEGSSYNEQFF. CDR3 sequence (DNA): TGTGCCAGCAGCCGTCCAGCGGAGGGGAGCTCCTACAATGAGCAGTTCTTC. V is TRBV7-9 and J is TRBJ2-1, with D tentatively TRBD2 (6 bases). The CDR3 has 17 residues. Trimming removed 5 bases from V and 0 bases from J, with 17 bases in between. CDR1 is SEHNR and CDR2 is FQNEAQ in the germline V gene (reference sequence). Supplemented by reference TRBV7-9 and TRBJ2-1, the full variable domain reads DTGVSQNPRHKITKRGQNVTFRCDPISEHNRLYWYRQTLGQGPEFLTYFQNEAQLEKSRLLSDRFSAERPKGSFSTLEIQRTEQGDSAMYLCASSRPAEGSSYNEQFFGPGTRLTVL.

J is TRBJ1-5 and V is TRBV6-2 or TRBV6-3; weak D call: TRBD1 (5 bases). Germline-derived CDR1 and CDR2 are MNHEY and SVGEGT. V gave up 6 bases and J gave up 7 bases, with 16 bases separating them. The CDR3 covers 14 residues. In DNA, the CDR3 is TGTGCCAGCAGCTCCGTGGGACGAAACCAGCCCCAGCATTTT. Translation: CASSSVGRNQPQHF.

A few counts support this clonotype. This chain joins TRBV12-3 or TRBV12-4 and TRBJ2-3; 10 positions agree with TRBD2. V dropped 3 bases and J dropped 2; count of bases not matched to a gene: 5. This CDR3 has 16 amino acids. The CDR3 is CASSLVAGGYTDTQYF. In DNA form, the CDR3 reads TGTGCCAGCAGTTTGGTAGCGGGAGGATACACAGATACGCAGTATTTT.

Remarks on this clonotype: A read error may account for a junction end that differs from germline. This sequence joins TRBV29-1 and TRBJ2-3; D tentatively fits TRBD1 or TRBD2 (5 bases each). Germline lookup yields CDR1 SQVTM and CDR2 ANQGSEA. The CDR3 is made up of 14 amino acids. The CDR3 DNA reads as TGCAGCGTGGGGCGAGTCTCTAGCACAGATATGCAGTATTTT. Translating it yields CSVGRVSSTDMQYF.

V gene TRBV2 combines with J gene TRBJ2-7, with TRBD1 matching 11 bases. The V and J ends lost 7 bases and 0 bases, in that order; junction bases with no gene match: 2. Germline V gene sequence: CDR1 SNHLY, CDR2 FYNNEI. This CDR3 has 14 amino acids. As DNA, the CDR3 is TGTGCCAGCAAGGGACAGGGGGACTCCTACGAGCAGTACTTC. Amino acid sequence: CASKGQGDSYEQYF. Full variable domain (rest looked up from reference TRBV2 and TRBJ2-7): EPEVTQTPSHQVTQMGQEVILRCVPISNHLYFYWYRQILGQKVEFLVSFYNNEISEKSEIFDDQFSVERPDGSNFTLKIRSTKLEDSAMYFCASKGQGDSYEQYFGPGTRLTVT.